This T cell receptor beta chain is drawn from a study of blood T cell repertoires in COVID-19. Study in general: Sources were T cells, B-cell-depleted T cells, or PBMCs; the material itself was cDNA or gDNA.

The CDR3 totals 14 residues. CDR1 is SQVTM and CDR2 is ANQGSEA in the germline V gene. Trimming pared 4 bases from V and 6 bases from J, leaving 18 bases between. Per the original methods: Researchers report that nucleated cell counts were estimated from reference gene primer amplification. Sequencing was performed with immunoSEQ multiplex PCR; in TCRdb, only in-frame clones are kept and a portion is missing. D and trimming come from the DNA, and the V and J calls and clone size come from that table. Of approximately 380,000 clones listed, approximately 81% are singletons. This receptor was obtained from a woman aged 18-29 years with acute or convalescent COVID-19. Sequencing was carried out using peripheral blood. The chain recombines TRBV29-1 with TRBJ1-2; the D gene is possibly TRBD1 (5 bases). The CDR3 nucleotides are TGCAGCGTTGGGGGTGGGGCTCCAATGAATGGCTACACCTTC. Its protein product is CSVGGGAPMNGYTF.